This T cell receptor beta chain originates from a study of T cell clonotyping in hematopoietic cell transplantation. Study-wide results and caveats: After transplant, recipient diversity fell while pathologically expanded clonotypes grew through day 180.

This CDR3 spans 14 amino acids. Trimming took 1 base from V and 2 from J, leaving 8 bases between them. CDR1 is MNHNS, CDR2 SASEGT, per germline. Assay used: immunoSEQ multiplex PCR; TCRdb lists only in-frame clones, some missing. The sample consists of 14,000 or so clones, 94% of them appearing once. A word on this clone: Its antigen is still unknown.

The chain combines TRBV6-1 with TRBJ1-2; D is ambiguous. The material was PBMCs, obtained 30 days after allogeneic stem cell transplant. The source of this sequence is a male patient between 60 and 69 years old who had an allogeneic stem cell transplant from an unrelated donor, so the T cells may come from the graft donor. Some clones in this sample may be carry-over from other donors' samples. CDR3 nucleotides: TGTGCCAGCAGTGAAGTTAAGGAAAACTATGGCTACACCTTC. It is translated as CASSEVKENYGYTF.